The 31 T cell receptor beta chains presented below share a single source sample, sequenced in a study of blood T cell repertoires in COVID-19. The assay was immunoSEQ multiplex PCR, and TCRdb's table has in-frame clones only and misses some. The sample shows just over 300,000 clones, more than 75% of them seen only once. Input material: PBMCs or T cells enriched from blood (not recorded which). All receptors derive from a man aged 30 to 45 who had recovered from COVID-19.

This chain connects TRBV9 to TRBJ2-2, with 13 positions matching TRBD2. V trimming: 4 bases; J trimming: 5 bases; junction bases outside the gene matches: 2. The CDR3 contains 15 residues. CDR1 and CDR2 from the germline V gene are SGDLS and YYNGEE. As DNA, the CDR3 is TGTGCCAGCAGCCGGACTAGCGGGGGAACCGGGGAGCTGTTTTTT. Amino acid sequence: CASSRTSGGTGELFF. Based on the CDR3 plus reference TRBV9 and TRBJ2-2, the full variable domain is DSGVTQTPKHLITATGQRVTLRCSPRSGDLSVYWYQQSLDQGLQFLIQYYNGEERAKGNILERFSAQQFPDLHSELNLSSLELGDSALYFCASSRTSGGTGELFFGEGSRLTVL.

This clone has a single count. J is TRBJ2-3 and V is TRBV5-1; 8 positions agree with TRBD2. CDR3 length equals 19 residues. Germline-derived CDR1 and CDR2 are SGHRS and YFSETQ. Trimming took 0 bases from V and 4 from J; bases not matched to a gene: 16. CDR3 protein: CASSLVGAGGLSGADTQYF. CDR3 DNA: TGCGCCAGCAGCTTGGTCGGGGCGGGAGGCCTTTCGGGGGCAGATACGCAGTATTTT.

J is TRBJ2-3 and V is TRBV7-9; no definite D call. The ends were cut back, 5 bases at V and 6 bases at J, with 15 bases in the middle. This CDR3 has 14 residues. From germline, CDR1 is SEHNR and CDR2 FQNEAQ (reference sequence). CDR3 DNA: TGTGCCAGCAGCACCCACCTGGCCCCGGATACGCAGTATTTT. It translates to CASSTHLAPDTQYF.

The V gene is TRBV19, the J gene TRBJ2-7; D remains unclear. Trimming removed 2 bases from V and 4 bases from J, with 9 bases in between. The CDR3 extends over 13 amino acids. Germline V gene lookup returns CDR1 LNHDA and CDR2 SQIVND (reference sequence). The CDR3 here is CASSINLQYEQYF. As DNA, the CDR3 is TGTGCCAGTAGTATAAATCTCCAGTACGAGCAGTACTTC.

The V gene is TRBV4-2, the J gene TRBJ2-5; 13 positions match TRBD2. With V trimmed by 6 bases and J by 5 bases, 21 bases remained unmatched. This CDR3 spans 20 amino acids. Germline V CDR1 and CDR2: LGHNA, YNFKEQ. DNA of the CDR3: TGTGCCAGCAGGTCCTTGGCCGGGACTAGCGGGATACCCAACCCGGAGACCCAGTACTTC. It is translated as CASRSLAGTSGIPNPETQYF.

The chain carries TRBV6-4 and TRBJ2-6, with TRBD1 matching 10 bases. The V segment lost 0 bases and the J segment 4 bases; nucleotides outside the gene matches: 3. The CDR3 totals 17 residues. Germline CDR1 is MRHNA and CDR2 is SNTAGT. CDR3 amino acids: CASSDSGQGSGANVLTF. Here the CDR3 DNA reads TGTGCCAGCAGTGACTCGGGACAGGGGTCCGGGGCCAACGTCCTGACTTTC.

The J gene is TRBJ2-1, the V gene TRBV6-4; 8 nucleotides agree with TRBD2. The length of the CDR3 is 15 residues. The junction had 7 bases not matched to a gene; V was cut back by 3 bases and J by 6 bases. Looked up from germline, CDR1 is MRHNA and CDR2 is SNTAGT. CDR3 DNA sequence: TGTGCCAGCAGTGAGCCAGCGGGGGCCATCAATGAGCAGTTCTTC. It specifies CASSEPAGAINEQFF.

The CDR3 DNA reads as TGTGCCAGCAGCTTCAGGGTTCCCGGCACAGATACGCAGTATTTT. This sequence encodes CASSFRVPGTDTQYF. The chain uses TRBV5-4 and TRBJ2-3, with TRBD1 as a possible D gene (5 bases). Germline-derived CDR1 and CDR2 are SGHNT and YYREEE (reference sequence). Trimming removed 2 bases from V and 1 base from J, with 11 bases in between. The CDR3 spans 15 residues.

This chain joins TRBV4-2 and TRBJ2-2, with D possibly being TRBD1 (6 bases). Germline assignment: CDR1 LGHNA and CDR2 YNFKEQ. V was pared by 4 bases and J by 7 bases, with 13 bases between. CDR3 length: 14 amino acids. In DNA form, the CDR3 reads TGTGCCAGCAGCCCTCCACAGGGAGTCGGGGAGCTGTTTTTT. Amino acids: CASSPPQGVGELFF.

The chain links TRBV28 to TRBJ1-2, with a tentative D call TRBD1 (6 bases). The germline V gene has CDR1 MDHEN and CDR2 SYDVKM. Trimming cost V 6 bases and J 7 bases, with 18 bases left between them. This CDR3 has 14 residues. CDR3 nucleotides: TGTGCCAGCAGCCAGCCGGGACACCGATTTGGCTACACCTTC. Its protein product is CASSQPGHRFGYTF.

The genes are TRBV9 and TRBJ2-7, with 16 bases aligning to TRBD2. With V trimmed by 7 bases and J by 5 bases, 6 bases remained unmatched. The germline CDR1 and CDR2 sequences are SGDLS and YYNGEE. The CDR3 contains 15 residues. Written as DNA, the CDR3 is TGTGCCAGCGACGCCGGGACTAGCGGGAGGGACGAGCAGTACTTC. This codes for CASDAGTSGRDEQYF.

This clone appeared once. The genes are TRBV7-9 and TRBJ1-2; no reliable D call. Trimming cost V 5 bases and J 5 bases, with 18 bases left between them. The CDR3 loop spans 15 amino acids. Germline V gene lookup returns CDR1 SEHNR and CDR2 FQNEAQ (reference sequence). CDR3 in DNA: TGTGCCAGCAGCACCCTCCGGGAAGCGCGGTATGGCTACACCTTC. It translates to CASSTLREARYGYTF.

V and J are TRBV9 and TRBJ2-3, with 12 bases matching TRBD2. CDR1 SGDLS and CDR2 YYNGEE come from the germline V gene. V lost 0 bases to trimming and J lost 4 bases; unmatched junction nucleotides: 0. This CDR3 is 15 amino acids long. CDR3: CASSVASGGADTQYF. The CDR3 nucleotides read TGTGCCAGCAGCGTAGCTAGCGGGGGGGCAGATACGCAGTATTTT.

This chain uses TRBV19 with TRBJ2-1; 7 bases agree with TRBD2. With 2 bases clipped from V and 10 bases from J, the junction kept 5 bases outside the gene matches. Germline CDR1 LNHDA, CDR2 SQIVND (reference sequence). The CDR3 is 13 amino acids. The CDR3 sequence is CASSIIVGGEQFF. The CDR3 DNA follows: TGTGCCAGTAGTATAATCGTCGGGGGGGAGCAGTTCTTC.

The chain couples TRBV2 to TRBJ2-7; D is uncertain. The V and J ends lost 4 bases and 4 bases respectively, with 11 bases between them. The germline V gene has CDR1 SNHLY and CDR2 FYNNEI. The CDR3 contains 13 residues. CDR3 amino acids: CASSVGQNYEQYF. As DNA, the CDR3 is TGTGCCAGCAGTGTTGGGCAGAATTACGAGCAGTACTTC. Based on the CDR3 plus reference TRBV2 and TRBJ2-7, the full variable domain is EPEVTQTPSHQVTQMGQEVILRCVPISNHLYFYWYRQILGQKVEFLVSFYNNEISEKSEIFDDQFSVERPDGSNFTLKIRSTKLEDSAMYFCASSVGQNYEQYFGPGTRLTVT.

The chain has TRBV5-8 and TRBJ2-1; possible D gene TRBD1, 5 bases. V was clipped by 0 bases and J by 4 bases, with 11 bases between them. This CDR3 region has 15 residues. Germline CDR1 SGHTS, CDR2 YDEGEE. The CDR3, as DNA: TGTGCCAGCAGCTTGGTAGACAGAGAGTACAATGAGCAGTTCTTC. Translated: CASSLVDREYNEQFF.

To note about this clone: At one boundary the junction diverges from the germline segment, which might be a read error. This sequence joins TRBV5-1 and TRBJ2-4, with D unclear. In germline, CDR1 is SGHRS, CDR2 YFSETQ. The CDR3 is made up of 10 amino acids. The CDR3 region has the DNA TGCGCCAGCAGCTTGTTATTACACAAGTTC. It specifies CASSLLLHKF.

The CDR3: CASSYRDRGLIYASEQFF. The CDR3 DNA reads TGTGCCAGCAGTTACCGGGACAGGGGGCTGATTTATGCGAGTGAGCAGTTCTTC. The chain combines TRBV27 with TRBJ2-1; TRBD1 matches 12 bases. CDR1 and CDR2 (germline): MNHEY, SMNVEV (reference sequence). The V gene end was trimmed by 4 bases and the J gene end by 9 bases; junction bases not matched to a gene: 16. The CDR3 consists of 18 residues.

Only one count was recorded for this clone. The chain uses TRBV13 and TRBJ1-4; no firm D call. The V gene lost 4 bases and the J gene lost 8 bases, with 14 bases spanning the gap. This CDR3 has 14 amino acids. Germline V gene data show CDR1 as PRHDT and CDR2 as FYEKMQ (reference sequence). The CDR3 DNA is TGTGCCAGCAGCTCCGGGGAATCGCCGGAAAAACTGTTTTTT. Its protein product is CASSSGESPEKLFF.

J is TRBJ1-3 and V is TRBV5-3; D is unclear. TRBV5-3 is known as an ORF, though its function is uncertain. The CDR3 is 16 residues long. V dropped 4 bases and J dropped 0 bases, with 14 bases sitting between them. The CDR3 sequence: CARSPGAAVSGNTIYF. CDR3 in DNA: TGTGCCAGAAGCCCCGGAGCAGCCGTCTCTGGAAACACCATATATTTT.

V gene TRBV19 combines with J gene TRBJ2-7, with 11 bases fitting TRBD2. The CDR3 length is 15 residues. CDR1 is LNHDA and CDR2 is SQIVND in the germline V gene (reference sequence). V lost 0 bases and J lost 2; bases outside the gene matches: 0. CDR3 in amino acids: CASSIELAGAYEQYF. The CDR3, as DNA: TGTGCCAGTAGTATAGAACTAGCGGGAGCCTACGAGCAGTACTTC.

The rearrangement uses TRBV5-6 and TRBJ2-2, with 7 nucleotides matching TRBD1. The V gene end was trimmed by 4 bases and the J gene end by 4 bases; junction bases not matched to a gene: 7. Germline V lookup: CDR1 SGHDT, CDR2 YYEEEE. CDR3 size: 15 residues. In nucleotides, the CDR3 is TGTGCCAGCAGCCTTAAACAGGGGATCACCGGGGAGCTGTTTTTT. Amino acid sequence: CASSLKQGITGELFF.

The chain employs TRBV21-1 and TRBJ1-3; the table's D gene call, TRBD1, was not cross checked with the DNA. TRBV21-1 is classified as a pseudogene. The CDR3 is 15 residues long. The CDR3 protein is CARGCFRDRGYTIYF. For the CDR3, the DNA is TGTGCCAGAGGCTGCTTTCGGGACAGGGGTTACACCATATATTTT.

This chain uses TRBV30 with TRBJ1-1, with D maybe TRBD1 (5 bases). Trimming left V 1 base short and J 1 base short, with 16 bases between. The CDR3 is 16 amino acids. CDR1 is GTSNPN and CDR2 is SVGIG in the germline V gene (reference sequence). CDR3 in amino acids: CAWSAELGQGNTEAFF. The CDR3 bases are TGTGCCTGGAGTGCAGAGTTGGGGCAGGGGAACACTGAAGCTTTCTTT.

The CDR3 coding sequence is TGTGCCATCAGTGCGTATTCTAGCGGGGGGGCCGACTCCTACAATGAGCAGTTCTTC. Residues: CAISAYSSGGADSYNEQFF. This chain uses TRBV10-3 with TRBJ2-1; 12 bases map to TRBD2. The CDR3 consists of 19 residues. The junction had 10 bases not matched to a gene; V was cut back by 4 bases and J by 0 bases. Germline V gene data show CDR1 as ENHRY and CDR2 as SYGVKD.

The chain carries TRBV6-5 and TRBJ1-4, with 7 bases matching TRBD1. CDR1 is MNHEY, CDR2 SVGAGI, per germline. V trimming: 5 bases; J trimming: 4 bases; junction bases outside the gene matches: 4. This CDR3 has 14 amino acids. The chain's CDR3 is CASSLTGNNEKLFF. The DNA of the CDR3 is TGTGCCAGCAGTCTGACAGGGAATAATGAAAAACTGTTTTTT.

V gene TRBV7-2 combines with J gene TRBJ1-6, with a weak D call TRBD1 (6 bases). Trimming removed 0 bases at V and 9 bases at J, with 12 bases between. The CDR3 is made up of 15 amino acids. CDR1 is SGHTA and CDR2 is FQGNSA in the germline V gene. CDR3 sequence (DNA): TGTGCCAGCAGCTTAGCGGCAGGGGTCGGTTCACCCCTCCACTTT. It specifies CASSLAAGVGSPLHF.

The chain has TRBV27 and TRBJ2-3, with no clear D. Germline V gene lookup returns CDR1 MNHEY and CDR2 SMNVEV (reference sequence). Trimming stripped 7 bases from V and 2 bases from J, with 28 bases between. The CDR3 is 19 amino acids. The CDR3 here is CASTPGSNIDFIPTDTQYF. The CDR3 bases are TGTGCCAGCACCCCCGGGTCCAACATCGATTTTATTCCCACAGATACGCAGTATTTT.

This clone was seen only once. The CDR3 DNA is TGTGCCAGCAGTAGCGGGAGATCCCCAGATACGCAGTATTTT. Protein product: CASSSGRSPDTQYF. The V call is TRBV2, the J call TRBJ2-3; 8 nucleotides line up with TRBD2. Germline CDR1 reads SNHLY; CDR2 reads FYNNEI. The CDR3 runs 14 residues. The trim removed 5 bases at V and 4 bases at J, leaving 5 bases unmatched.

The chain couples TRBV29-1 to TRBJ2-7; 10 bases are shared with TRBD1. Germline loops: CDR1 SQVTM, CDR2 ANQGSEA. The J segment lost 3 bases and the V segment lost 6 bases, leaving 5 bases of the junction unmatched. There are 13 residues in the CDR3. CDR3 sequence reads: CSVVGQGGYEQYF. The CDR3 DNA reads TGCAGCGTGGTCGGACAGGGGGGCTACGAGCAGTACTTC.

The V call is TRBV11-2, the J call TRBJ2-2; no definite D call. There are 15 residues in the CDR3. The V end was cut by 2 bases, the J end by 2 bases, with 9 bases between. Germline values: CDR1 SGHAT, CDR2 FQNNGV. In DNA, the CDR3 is TGTGCCAGCAGCTTAACAGTGCTTAACACCGGGGAGCTGTTTTTT. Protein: CASSLTVLNTGELFF.